This paragraph reports one T cell receptor (beta chain). The sample has other DNA sequences that encode this CDR3 too. These data belong to a study of blood T cell repertoires in COVID-19. The wider study: Samples came from the United States, Italy and Spain, spanning acute and convalescent COVID-19.

Residents of about 25 US areas, aged 18 to 89 years, made up the participants. Self-reported history from a screening survey and questionnaire set each donor's cohort. This CDR3 region has 12 residues. Germline CDR1 MDHEN, CDR2 SYDVKM. V shed 6 bases and J shed 2 bases, with 7 bases lying between them. Clones were sequenced by immunoSEQ multiplex PCR, and TCRdb holds only the in-frame ones, with some missing. This table holds 250,000 to 350,000 clones, 80% to 90% found once. This receptor was obtained from a woman aged 25-40 years who had recovered from COVID-19. V is TRBV28 and J is TRBJ1-2, with a tentative D call TRBD1 (6 bases). Sequenced sample: PBMCs or T cells enriched from blood (not recorded which). In nucleotides, the CDR3 is TGTGCCAGCAGAGGGGGAAACTATGGCTACACCTTC. It codes for CASRGGNYGYTF.